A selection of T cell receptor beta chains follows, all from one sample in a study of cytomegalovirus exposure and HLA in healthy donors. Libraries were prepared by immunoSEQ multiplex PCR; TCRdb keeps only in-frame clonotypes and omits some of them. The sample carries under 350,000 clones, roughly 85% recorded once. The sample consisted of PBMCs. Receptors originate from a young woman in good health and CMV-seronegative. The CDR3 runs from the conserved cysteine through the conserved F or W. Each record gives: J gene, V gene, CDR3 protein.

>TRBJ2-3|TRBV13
CASSFRGTPETDTQYF
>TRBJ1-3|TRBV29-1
CSVVGGGAGNTIYF
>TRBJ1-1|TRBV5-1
CASSLAYSRNTEAFF
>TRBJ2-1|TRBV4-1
CASSQGSQAAPYNEQFF
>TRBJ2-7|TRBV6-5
CASSYPSGTGGYEQYF
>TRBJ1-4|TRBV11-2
CASSHGTGPEKLFF
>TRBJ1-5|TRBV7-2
CASSLVRDNQPQHF
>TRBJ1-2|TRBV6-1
CASSELGQAYTF
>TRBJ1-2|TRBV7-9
CASSTLGENNGYTF
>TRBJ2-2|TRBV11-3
CASSPLRETGELFF
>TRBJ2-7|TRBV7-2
CASSLEEGYEQYF
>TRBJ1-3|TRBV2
CASTPKGQAGYTIYF
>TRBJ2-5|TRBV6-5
CASSNIAGGTETQYF
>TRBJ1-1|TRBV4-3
CASSQGTGLMNTEAFF
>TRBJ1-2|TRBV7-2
CASSLSGSFYGYTF
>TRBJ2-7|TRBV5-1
CASSALAGGPYEQYF
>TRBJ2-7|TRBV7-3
CASSLSGGEQYF
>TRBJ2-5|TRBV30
CAWSAGLAGTQYF
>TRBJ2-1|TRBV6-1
CASSGGVAGETYNEQFF
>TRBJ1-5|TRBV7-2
CASSLDPTASRAQHF
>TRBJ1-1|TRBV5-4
CASSLTGGGRAFF
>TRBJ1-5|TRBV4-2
CASSSSDRGPIQPQHF
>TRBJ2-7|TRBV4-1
CASSRLTEPYEQYF
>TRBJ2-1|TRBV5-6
CASSLLRGIGEQFF
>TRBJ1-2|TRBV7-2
CASSAYRDLDGYTF
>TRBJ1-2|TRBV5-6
CASRETGKNTYGYTF
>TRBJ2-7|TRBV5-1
CASSPRGMDEQYF
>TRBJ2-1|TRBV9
CASSKGQLAYNEQFF
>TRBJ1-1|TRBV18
CASSPQGARFTEAFF
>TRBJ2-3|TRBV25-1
CASSEAVSPADTQYF
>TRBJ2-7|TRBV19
CASSIFGAGGDEQYF
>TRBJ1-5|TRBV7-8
CASSLDRANQPQHF
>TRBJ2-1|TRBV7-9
CASSLGLSGSSWFF
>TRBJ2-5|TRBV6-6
CASSSRQAETQYF
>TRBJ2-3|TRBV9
CASSVGGQGRDTQYF
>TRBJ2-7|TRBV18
CASSPRGTGASYEQYF
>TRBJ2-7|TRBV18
CASSPPGGGTASYEQYF
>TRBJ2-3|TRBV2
CASRLAALVTGDTQYF
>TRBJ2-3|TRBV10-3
CATRQETDTQYF
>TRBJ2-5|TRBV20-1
CSANRGETQYF
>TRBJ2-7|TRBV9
CASSRIGGYEQYF
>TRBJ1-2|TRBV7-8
CASGLRGVNYGYTF
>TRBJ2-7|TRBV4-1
CASSQDPPSTHYEQYF
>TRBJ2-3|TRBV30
CAWEREGQSDTQYF
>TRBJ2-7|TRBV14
CASSPDRSSFWGEQYF
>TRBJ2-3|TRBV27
CASSYRGIRQYF
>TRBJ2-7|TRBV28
CASSSGGAFGEQYF
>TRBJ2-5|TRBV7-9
CAAKRTGEETQYF
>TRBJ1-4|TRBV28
CASSSLPGTGINEKLFF
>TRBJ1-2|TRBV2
CASTGTHYGYTF
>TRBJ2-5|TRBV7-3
CASSSGDTETQYF
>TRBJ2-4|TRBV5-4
CASSFIAGGAKNIQYF
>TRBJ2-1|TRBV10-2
CASSETSGVNNEQFF
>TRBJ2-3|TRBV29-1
CSVEGIWTGDSDTQYF
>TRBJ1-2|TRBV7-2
CASSVQGGFSGYTF
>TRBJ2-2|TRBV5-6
CASSLGLAGAGGELFF
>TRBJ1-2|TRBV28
CASSSGQGVYGYTF
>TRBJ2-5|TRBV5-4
CASSAGLAGTQYF
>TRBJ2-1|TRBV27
CASSSGLAGEPYNEQFF
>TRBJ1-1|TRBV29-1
CSADQGSNTEAFF